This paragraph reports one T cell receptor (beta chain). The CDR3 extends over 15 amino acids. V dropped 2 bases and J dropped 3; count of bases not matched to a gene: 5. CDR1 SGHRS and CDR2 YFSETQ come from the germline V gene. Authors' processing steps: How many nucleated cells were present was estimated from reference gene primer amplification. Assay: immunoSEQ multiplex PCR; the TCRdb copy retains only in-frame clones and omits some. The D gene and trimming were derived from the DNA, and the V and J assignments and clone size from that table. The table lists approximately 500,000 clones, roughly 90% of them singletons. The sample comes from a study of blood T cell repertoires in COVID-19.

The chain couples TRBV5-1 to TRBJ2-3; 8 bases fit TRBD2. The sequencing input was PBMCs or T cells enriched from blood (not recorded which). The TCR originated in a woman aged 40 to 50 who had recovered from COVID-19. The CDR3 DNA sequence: TGCGCCAGCAGCTTTAAGGCGGGAGGAACAGATACGCAGTATTTT. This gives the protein CASSFKAGGTDTQYF.